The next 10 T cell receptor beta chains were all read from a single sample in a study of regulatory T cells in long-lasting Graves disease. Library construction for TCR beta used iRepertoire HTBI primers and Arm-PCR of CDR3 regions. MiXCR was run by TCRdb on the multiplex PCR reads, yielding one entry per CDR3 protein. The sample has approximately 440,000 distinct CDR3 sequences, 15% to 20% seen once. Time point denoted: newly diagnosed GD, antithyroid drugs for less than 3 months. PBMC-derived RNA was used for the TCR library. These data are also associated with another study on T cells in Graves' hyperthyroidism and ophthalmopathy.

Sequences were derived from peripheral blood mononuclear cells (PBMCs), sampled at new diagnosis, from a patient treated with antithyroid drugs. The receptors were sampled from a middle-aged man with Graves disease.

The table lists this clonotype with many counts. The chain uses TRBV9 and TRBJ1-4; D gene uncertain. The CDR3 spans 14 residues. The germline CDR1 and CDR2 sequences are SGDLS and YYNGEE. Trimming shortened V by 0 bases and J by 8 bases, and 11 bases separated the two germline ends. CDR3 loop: CASSVGHSAEKLFF. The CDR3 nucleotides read TGTGCCAGCAGCGTAGGTCACAGTGCGGAAAAACTGTTTTTT.

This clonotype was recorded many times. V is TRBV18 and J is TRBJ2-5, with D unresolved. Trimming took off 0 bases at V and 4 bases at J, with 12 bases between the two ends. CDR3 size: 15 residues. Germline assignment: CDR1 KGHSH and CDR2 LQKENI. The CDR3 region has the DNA TGTGCCAGCTCACCACCGGTGGTGATGGGAGAGACCCAGTACTTC. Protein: CASSPPVVMGETQYF. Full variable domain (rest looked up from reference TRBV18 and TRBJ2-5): NAGVMQNPRHLVRRRGQEARLRCSPMKGHSHVYWYRQLPEEGLKFMVYLQKENIIDESGMPKERFSAEFPKEGPSILRIQQVVRGDSAAYFCASSPPVVMGETQYFGPGTRLLVL.

CDR3 loop: CASSPPLWDRDTGANVLTF. The CDR3 region has the DNA TGTGCCAGCAGCCCCCCTCTTTGGGACAGGGATACTGGGGCCAACGTCCTGACTTTC. The genes are TRBV7-9 and TRBJ2-6; TRBD1 aligns across 9 bases. V shed 5 bases and J 2 bases; nucleotides not matched to a gene: 13. Looked up from germline, CDR1 is SEHNR and CDR2 is FQNEAQ (reference sequence). This CDR3 has 19 amino acids.

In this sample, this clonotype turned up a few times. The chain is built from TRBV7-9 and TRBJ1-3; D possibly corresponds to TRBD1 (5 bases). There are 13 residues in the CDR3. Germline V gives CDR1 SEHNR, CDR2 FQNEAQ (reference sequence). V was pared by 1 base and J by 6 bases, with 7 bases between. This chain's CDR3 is CASSLGQSNTIYF. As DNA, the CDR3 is TGTGCCAGCAGCTTAGGACAGTCAAACACCATATATTTT.

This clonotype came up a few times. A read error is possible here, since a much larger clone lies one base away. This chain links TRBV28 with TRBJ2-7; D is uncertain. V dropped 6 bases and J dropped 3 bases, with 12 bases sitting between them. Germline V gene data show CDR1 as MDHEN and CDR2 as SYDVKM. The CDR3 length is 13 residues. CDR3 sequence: CASSPEPLYEQYF. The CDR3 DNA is TGTGCCAGCAGCCCGGAACCCCTCTACGAGCAGTACTTC.

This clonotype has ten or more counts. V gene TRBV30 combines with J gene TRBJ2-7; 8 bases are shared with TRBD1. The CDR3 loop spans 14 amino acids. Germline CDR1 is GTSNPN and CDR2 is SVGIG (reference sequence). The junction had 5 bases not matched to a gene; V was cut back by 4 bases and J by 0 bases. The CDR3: CAWKRTGSSYEQYF. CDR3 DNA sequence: TGTGCCTGGAAAAGGACAGGGAGCTCCTACGAGCAGTACTTC.

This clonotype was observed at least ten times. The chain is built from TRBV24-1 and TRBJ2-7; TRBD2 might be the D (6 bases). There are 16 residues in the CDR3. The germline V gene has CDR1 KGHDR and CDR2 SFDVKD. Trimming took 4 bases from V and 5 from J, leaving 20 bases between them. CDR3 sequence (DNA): TGTGCCACCAGTGACCCCAGCGGGCCCGACGGGGACGAGCAGTACTTC. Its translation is CATSDPSGPDGDEQYF.

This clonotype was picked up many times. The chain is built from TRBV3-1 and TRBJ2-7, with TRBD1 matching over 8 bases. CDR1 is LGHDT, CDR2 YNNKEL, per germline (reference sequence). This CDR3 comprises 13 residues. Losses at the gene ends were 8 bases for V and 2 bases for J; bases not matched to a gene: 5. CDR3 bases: TGTGCCAGCCGACCACAGGGGGCCTACGAGCAGTACTTC. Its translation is CASRPQGAYEQYF.

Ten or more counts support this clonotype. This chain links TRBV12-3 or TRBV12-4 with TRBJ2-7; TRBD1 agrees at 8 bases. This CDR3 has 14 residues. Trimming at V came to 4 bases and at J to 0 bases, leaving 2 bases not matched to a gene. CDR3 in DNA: TGTGCCAGCAGTTGGGACAGGACCTCCTACGAGCAGTACTTC. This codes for CASSWDRTSYEQYF.

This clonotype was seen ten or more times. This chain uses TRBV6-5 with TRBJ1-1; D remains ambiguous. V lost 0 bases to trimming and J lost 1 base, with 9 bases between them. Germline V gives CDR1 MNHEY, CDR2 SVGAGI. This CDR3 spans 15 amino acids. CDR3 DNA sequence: TGTGCCAGCAGTTACTCTTTGGGAAAGAACACTGAAGCTTTCTTT. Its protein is CASSYSLGKNTEAFF.